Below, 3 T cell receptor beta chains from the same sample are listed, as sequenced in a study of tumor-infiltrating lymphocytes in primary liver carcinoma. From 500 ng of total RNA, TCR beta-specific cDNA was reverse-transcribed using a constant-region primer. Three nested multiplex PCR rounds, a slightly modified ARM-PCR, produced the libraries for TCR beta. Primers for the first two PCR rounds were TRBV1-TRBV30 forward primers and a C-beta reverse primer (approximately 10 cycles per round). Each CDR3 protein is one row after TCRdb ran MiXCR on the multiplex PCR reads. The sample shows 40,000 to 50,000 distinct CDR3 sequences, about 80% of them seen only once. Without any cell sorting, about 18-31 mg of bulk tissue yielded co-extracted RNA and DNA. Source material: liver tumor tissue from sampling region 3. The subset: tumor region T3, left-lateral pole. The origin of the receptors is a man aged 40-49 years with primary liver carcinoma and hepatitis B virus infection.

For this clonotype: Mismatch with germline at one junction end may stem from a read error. The CDR3 nucleotides are TGTACCAGCAGTGGTTCAAGCACAGATACGCAGTATTTT. Amino acids: CTSSGSSTDTQYF. The chain is built from TRBV2 and TRBJ2-3; D is uncertain. Germline lookup yields CDR1 SNHLY and CDR2 FYNNEI. The CDR3 consists of 13 residues.

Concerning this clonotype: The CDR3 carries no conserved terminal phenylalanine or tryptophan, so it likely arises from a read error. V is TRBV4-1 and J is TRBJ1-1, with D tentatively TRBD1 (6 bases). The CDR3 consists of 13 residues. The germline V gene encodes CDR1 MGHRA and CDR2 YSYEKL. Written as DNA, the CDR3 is TGCGCCATCAGCTACAGGGAGAACACTGAAGCTTTCTCT. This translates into CAISYRENTEAFS.

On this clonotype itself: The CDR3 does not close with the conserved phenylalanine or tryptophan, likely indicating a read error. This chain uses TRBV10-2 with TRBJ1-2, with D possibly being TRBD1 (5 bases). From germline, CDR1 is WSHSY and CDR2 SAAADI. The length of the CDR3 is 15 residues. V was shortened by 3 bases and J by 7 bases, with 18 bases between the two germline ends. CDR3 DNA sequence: TGCGCCAGCAGTGATTGGACATGGGGCCTCGTTGGCTACACCATC. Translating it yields CASSDWTWGLVGYTI.